One and the same sample provided the 17 T cell receptor beta chains below, sequenced in a study of radiation and T cells in renal cell carcinoma. Generated by immunoSEQ multiplex PCR, the TCRdb table keeps only in-frame clones and is missing some. Of 120,000 or so clones listed, over 75% are singletons. Time point: blood 2 weeks post-SBRT. Stated treatment: 15 Gy SBRT to primary tumor, nephrectomy 4 weeks later. The specimen comprised blood, sampled from a patient whose treatment included radiotherapy and nephrectomy. Receptors were obtained from a man in his fifties or sixties with renal cell carcinoma.

The V call is TRBV9, the J call TRBJ1-5; possibly TRBD1 for D (6 bases). The CDR3 runs to 15 residues. Between the trimmed V and J ends, which lost 3 bases and 3 bases, there was a span of 13 bases. CDR1 SGDLS and CDR2 YYNGEE come from the germline V gene. The chain's CDR3 is CASSEQGSFNQPQHF. CDR3 nucleotides: TGTGCCAGCAGCGAACAGGGTTCCTTCAATCAGCCCCAGCATTTT. The full variable domain, with the rest looked up from reference TRBV9 and TRBJ1-5, is DSGVTQTPKHLITATGQRVTLRCSPRSGDLSVYWYQQSLDQGLQFLIQYYNGEERAKGNILERFSAQQFPDLHSELNLSSLELGDSALYFCASSEQGSFNQPQHFGDGTRLSIL.

As for this clone: The sample holds other DNA sequences that translate to the same CDR3. The gene calls are TRBV10-1 and TRBJ2-3, with unresolved D. The germline V and J ends were trimmed by 3 bases and 5 bases, with 3 bases remaining between them. Germline-derived CDR1 and CDR2 are WNHNN and SYGVQD (reference sequence). This CDR3 has 11 residues. The CDR3 loop is CASSERDTQYF. CDR3 DNA sequence: TGCGCCAGCAGTGAAAGAGATACGCAGTATTTT.

As to this clone: Lacking the conserved final phenylalanine or tryptophan, this CDR3 likely reflects a read error. No DNA is shown, since the ends of the CDR3 on it are uncertain; the CDR3 is the one TCRdb lists. The chain has TRBV12-2 and TRBJ2-7; the table names TRBD1, a call not compared with the DNA. TRBV12-2 is described as a pseudogene. Inclusive of both ends, the CDR3 amounts to 13 amino acids. CDR3 loop: CASRPPAGQGRPP.

The chain uses TRBV9 and TRBJ1-1; the D gene is possibly TRBD1 (5 bases). The CDR3 spans 15 residues. Germline CDR1 reads SGDLS; CDR2 reads YYNGEE. Trimming cost V 2 bases and J 1 base, with 12 bases left between them. The CDR3 DNA reads as TGTGCCAGCAGCGTGGGAGGGGCCGGGAACACTGAAGCTTTCTTT. This encodes CASSVGGAGNTEAFF.

The rearrangement links TRBV12-5 to TRBJ2-7; unclear D gene. This CDR3 has 13 amino acids. Trimming took off 7 bases at V and 2 bases at J, with 12 bases between the two ends. Germline lookup yields CDR1 LGHNT and CDR2 FRNRAP. This chain's CDR3 is CASVGYYPYEQYF. In DNA form, the CDR3 reads TGTGCTAGTGTCGGGTACTATCCCTACGAGCAGTACTTC.

This clone has only one observation. The chain couples TRBV10-3 to TRBJ1-1, with a tentative D call TRBD1 (5 bases). The CDR3 has 13 amino acids. V dropped 8 bases and J dropped 0 bases, with 10 bases sitting between them. The V gene's germline CDR1 is ENHRY and CDR2 SYGVKD. CDR3 sequence (DNA): TGTGCCATCCGGGACCAAATGAACACTGAAGCTTTCTTT. Its protein is CAIRDQMNTEAFF.

This chain uses TRBV18 with TRBJ1-3, with D possibly matching TRBD1 (6 bases). The CDR3 runs 15 residues. Germline values: CDR1 KGHSH, CDR2 LQKENI. V lost 3 bases, J lost 4 bases, and 13 bases lay in between. For the CDR3, the DNA is TGTGCCAGCTCACCTCCACGGACAGTAGGAAACACCATATATTTT. Translated, it gives CASSPPRTVGNTIYF. Full variable domain (outside the CDR3, taken from reference TRBV18 and TRBJ1-3): NAGVMQNPRHLVRRRGQEARLRCSPMKGHSHVYWYRQLPEEGLKFMVYLQKENIIDESGMPKERFSAEFPKEGPSILRIQQVVRGDSAAYFCASSPPRTVGNTIYFGEGSWLTVV.

The rearrangement joins TRBV11-2 to TRBJ2-7; tentative D call: TRBD1 (5 bases). Trimming took off 1 base at V and 2 bases at J, with 9 bases between the two ends. There are 14 residues in the CDR3. Germline assignment: CDR1 SGHAT and CDR2 FQNNGV. The CDR3, as DNA: TGTGCCAGCAGCTTAGTGGTGACAGCCTACGAGCAGTACTTC. Translating it yields CASSLVVTAYEQYF.

This sequence joins TRBV10-3 and TRBJ2-7; 9 bases fit TRBD1. Germline V gene sequence: CDR1 ENHRY, CDR2 SYGVKD. Trimming took 2 bases from V and 2 from J; bases not matched to a gene: 10. CDR3 size: 17 residues. CDR3 DNA sequence: TGTGCCATCAGTGAGATCCCGGACAGGGGCCCTCCCTACGAGCAGTACTTC. Protein sequence: CAISEIPDRGPPYEQYF.

The chain joins TRBV30 to TRBJ1-1; 9 nucleotides agree with TRBD1. The germline V gene encodes CDR1 GTSNPN and CDR2 SVGIG (reference sequence). The junction had 8 bases not matched to a gene; V was cut back by 5 bases and J by 4 bases. The CDR3 is 14 residues long. CDR3 bases: TGTGCCTGGGTAAACAGGGGGCTGGGCACTGAAGCTTTCTTT. Amino acid sequence: CAWVNRGLGTEAFF. Full variable domain (remainder filled in from reference TRBV30 and TRBJ1-1): SQTIHQWPATLVQPVGSPLSLECTVEGTSNPNLYWYRQAAGRGLQLLFYSVGIGQISSEVPQNLSASRPQDRQFILSSKKLLLSDSGFYLCAWVNRGLGTEAFFGQGTRLTVV.

This chain links TRBV5-1 with TRBJ2-7; D gene ambiguous. Germline-derived CDR1 and CDR2 are SGHRS and YFSETQ. The ends were cut back, 0 bases at V and 0 bases at J, with 4 bases in the middle. The CDR3 sequence is 13 residues long. The CDR3 region is CASSLDNSYEQYF. DNA of the CDR3: TGCGCCAGCAGCTTGGACAACTCCTACGAGCAGTACTTC.

The genes are TRBV6-5 and TRBJ2-3; D unresolved. V shed 2 bases and J shed 1 base, with 13 bases lying between them. This CDR3 has 16 residues. The germline CDR1 and CDR2 sequences are MNHEY and SVGAGI. The CDR3 region has the DNA TGTGCCAGCAGTTACCGCCTCGGGCGAGGCACAGATACGCAGTATTTT. Its translation: CASSYRLGRGTDTQYF.

The chain uses TRBV5-1 and TRBJ1-1; the D gene is possibly TRBD1 (6 bases). The CDR3 spans 13 residues. V was trimmed by 0 bases and J by 10 bases, leaving 13 bases between them. From germline, CDR1 is SGHRS and CDR2 YFSETQ. CDR3 protein: CASSLAGAGRAFF. The CDR3 region has the DNA TGCGCCAGCAGCTTGGCAGGGGCAGGGAGAGCTTTCTTT.

The chain uses TRBV30 and TRBJ2-3, with D hard to call. This CDR3 comprises 15 residues. Between the trimmed V and J ends, which lost 4 bases and 3 bases, there was a span of 17 bases. Germline lookup yields CDR1 GTSNPN and CDR2 SVGIG (reference sequence). As DNA, the CDR3 is TGTGCCTGGAAGAGGCAGCTTGGGTCGACAGATACGCAGTATTTT. It is translated as CAWKRQLGSTDTQYF.

The chain is built from TRBV7-2 and TRBJ1-2; D gene ambiguous. There are 17 residues in the CDR3. The germline V and J ends were trimmed by 0 bases and 4 bases, with 18 bases remaining between them. Germline V gives CDR1 SGHTA, CDR2 FQGNSA. CDR3 region: CASSLALPGGGSYGYTF. The CDR3 coding sequence is TGTGCCAGCAGCTTAGCGCTGCCAGGTGGAGGGTCCTATGGCTACACCTTC.

This sequence joins TRBV13 and TRBJ1-2, with a weak D call TRBD1 (6 bases). The CDR3 is 13 amino acids. Germline V gives CDR1 PRHDT, CDR2 FYEKMQ (reference sequence). With 5 bases removed from V and 3 bases from J, the gap between germline ends came to 10 bases. The CDR3 is CASSEGHDYGYTF. The CDR3 region has the DNA TGTGCCAGCAGCGAGGGACACGACTATGGCTACACCTTC.

The chain recombines TRBV19 with TRBJ2-5; 12 nucleotides align to TRBD2. The V gene end was trimmed by 5 bases and the J gene end by 4 bases; junction bases not matched to a gene: 11. The CDR3 totals 17 residues. The germline CDR1 and CDR2 sequences are LNHDA and SQIVND (reference sequence). CDR3 nucleotides: TGTGCCAGTAGTGAGACTAGCGGGAGTGACGTCGGAGAGACCCAGTACTTC. Its translation: CASSETSGSDVGETQYF.